The TCR beta chain under discussion was sequenced for a study of blood T cells in healthy people across ages. Study findings and constraints: Long-lived donors carried more naive CD4+ cells and greater diversity than aged donors.

Extractions gave at least 5.5 micrograms of total RNA per sample. Next came a second PCR, run for about 6 to 12 cycles, which used a sample-barcoded 5' primer along with a J-beta primer mix. TCRdb processed the 5' RACE reads anew with MiXCR; each CDR3 protein has one entry. The sample includes 660,000 or so distinct CDR3 sequences, 58% of them seen just once. Comment on this clonotype: Its antigen remains unidentified.

The specimen sequenced was blood. The sequence derives from a man between 60 and 75 years old in good health.

The CDR3 sequence is CASSQEGGEETQYF. CDR3 in DNA: TGCGCCAGCAGCCAAGAGGGGGGGGAAGAGACCCAGTACTTC. The genes are TRBV4-1 and TRBJ2-5; 7 nucleotides line up with TRBD2. The V and J ends lost 0 bases and 3 bases, in that order; junction bases with no gene match: 1. In germline, CDR1 is MGHRA, CDR2 YSYEKL. This CDR3 contains 14 residues.